Listed below are T cell receptor beta chains from one sample, sequenced in a study of T-cell memory formation after mild COVID-19. TCRdb re-called the 5' RACE reads through MiXCR, storing one row per CDR3 protein. The sample has approximately 480,000 distinct CDR3 sequences; 15% to 20% are singletons. Sequenced input: PBMCs or a T cell subset sorted from them (not recorded which). The origin of the receptors is an adult woman who had mild COVID-19 (a few samples of this study predate the infection). Cell type and time point are not known. Both conserved end residues are part of each CDR3. A D gene is named only where the DNA matches it firmly. Not every row has a clone size; where given, it reads once, few, many or a size class.

TRBJ1-5	NA	TRBV2	NA	CASRPGTLTQPQHF	TGTGCCAGCAGACCCGGGACACTCACCCAGCCCCAGCATTTT
TRBJ2-3	NA	TRBV21-1	few	CASSKEGQDTDTQYF	TGTGCCAGCAGCAAAGAGGGGCAGGACACAGATACGCAGTATTTT
TRBJ2-7	NA	TRBV7-2	NA	CASSLEHDRAYEQYF	TGTGCCAGCAGCTTAGAGCATGACCGAGCCTACGAGCAGTACTTC
TRBJ1-1	TRBD1	TRBV4-1	few	CASSQDSRPDRGFTEAFF	TGCGCCAGCAGCCAAGATAGTCGGCCCGACAGGGGATTCACTGAAGCTTTCTTT
TRBJ2-1	NA	TRBV29-1	few	CSVDRAESSYNEQFF	TGCAGCGTTGACCGGGCGGAGAGCTCCTACAATGAGCAGTTCTTC
TRBJ2-3	TRBD1	TRBV18	few	CASSPGQGPTDTQYF	TGTGCCAGCTCACCGGGACAGGGCCCCACAGATACGCAGTATTTT
TRBJ2-1	NA	TRBV7-6	few	CASSPWDSHNEQFF	TGTGCCAGCAGCCCCTGGGACTCTCACAATGAGCAGTTCTTC
TRBJ1-5	NA	TRBV24-1	many	CATSDSNQPQHF	TGTGCCACCAGCGACAGCAATCAGCCCCAGCATTTT
TRBJ1-2	NA	TRBV3-1	few	CASSQSHGYTF	TGTGCCAGCAGCCAGTCGCATGGCTACACCTTC
TRBJ2-6	NA	TRBV23-1	NA	CASSHGNPGGANVLTF	TGCGCCAGCAGTCATGGTAACCCGGGAGGGGCCAACGTCCTGACTTTC
TRBJ2-3	NA	TRBV7-9	many	CASSPQGRTDTQYF	TGTGCCAGCAGTCCCCAGGGCAGGACAGATACGCAGTATTTT
TRBJ1-5	NA	TRBV19	NA	CASSMLGPAGPKPQHF	TGTGCCAGTAGTATGTTGGGCCCCGCGGGCCCAAAGCCCCAGCATTTT
TRBJ2-7	TRBD1	TRBV10-3	NA	CAISEPGTVFYEQYF	TGTGCCATCAGTGAGCCCGGGACAGTGTTCTACGAGCAGTACTTC
TRBJ2-3	NA	TRBV5-1	few	CASSYPTGRDTQYF	TGCGCCAGCAGCTACCCCACAGGGCGGGATACGCAGTATTTT
TRBJ2-2	NA	TRBV5-1	many	CASNVKDLTGELFF	TGCGCCAGCAACGTCAAGGACCTCACCGGGGAGCTGTTTTTT
TRBJ1-3	NA	TRBV5-1	NA	CASSLSPRGTGNTIYF	TGCGCCAGCAGCTTAAGCCCCAGGGGAACTGGAAACACCATATATTTT
TRBJ2-3	NA	TRBV11-2	NA	CASSLGTTHTQYF	TGTGCCAGCAGCTTAGGAACTACCCATACGCAGTATTTT
TRBJ2-1	NA	TRBV4-1	few	CASSQLDEQFF	TGCGCCAGCAGCCAATTAGATGAGCAGTTCTTC
TRBJ2-1	NA	TRBV12-3/TRBV12-4	NA	CASSFGGGSRGDEQFF	TGTGCCAGCAGTTTCGGCGGGGGGTCCAGGGGGGATGAGCAGTTCTTC
TRBJ2-2	NA	TRBV5-1	few	CASRGDLDTGELFF	TGCGCCAGCAGGGGGGACTTGGACACCGGGGAGCTGTTTTTT
TRBJ1-1	NA	TRBV5-1	NA	CASSWGHAVERDTEAFF	TGCGCCAGCAGCTGGGGGCATGCGGTAGAGCGGGACACTGAAGCTTTCTTT
TRBJ2-2	NA	TRBV14	few	CASSRVGQNTGELFF	TGTGCCAGCAGCCGAGTGGGACAGAACACCGGGGAGCTGTTTTTT
TRBJ2-7	TRBD1	TRBV2	NA	CASSDPDRASYEQYF	TGTGCCAGCAGCGACCCAGACAGGGCGTCCTACGAGCAGTACTTC
TRBJ1-5	TRBD1	TRBV12-3/TRBV12-4	NA	CASSWTGGNQPQHF	TGTGCCAGCAGTTGGACAGGGGGAAATCAGCCCCAGCATTTT
TRBJ2-7	TRBD1	TRBV5-1	NA	CASSLGGQMSYEQYF	TGCGCCAGCAGCTTGGGGGGACAGATGTCCTACGAGCAGTACTTC
TRBJ1-5	NA	TRBV12-3/TRBV12-4	NA	CASSQQGYSNQPQHF	TGTGCCAGCAGCCAACAGGGCTATAGCAATCAGCCCCAGCATTTT
TRBJ1-1	NA	TRBV30	few	CAWNPVLRTEAFF	TGTGCCTGGAACCCCGTCCTCCGCACTGAAGCTTTCTTT
TRBJ2-1	NA	TRBV5-1	many	CASSLPGSIPSDEQFF	TGCGCCAGCAGCTTGCCGGGGAGCATTCCTTCGGATGAGCAGTTCTTC
TRBJ2-1	TRBD2	TRBV29-1	NA	CSVQATSGSLNNEQFF	TGCAGCGTTCAGGCGACTAGCGGGAGTTTAAACAATGAGCAGTTCTTC
TRBJ2-3	TRBD2	TRBV5-1	NA	CASRSSSERGGLGPDTQYF	TGCGCCAGCAGGAGTAGTTCCGAGCGGGGGGGCCTGGGCCCAGATACGCAGTATTTT
TRBJ1-1	NA	TRBV12-3/TRBV12-4	many	CASSWRENTEAFF	TGTGCCAGCAGTTGGAGAGAAAACACTGAAGCTTTCTTT
TRBJ2-3	TRBD2	TRBV7-2	NA	CASSLQAGGPPDTQYF	TGTGCCAGCAGCTTACAAGCGGGAGGGCCCCCAGATACGCAGTATTTT
TRBJ2-5	TRBD2	TRBV20-1	few	CSASLGLAGGMAETQYF	TGCAGTGCTAGCCTTGGACTAGCGGGAGGGATGGCGGAGACCCAGTACTTC
TRBJ2-3	NA	TRBV10-3	few	CAIREGKSGSTDTQYF	TGTGCCATCAGGGAGGGCAAAAGCGGTAGCACAGATACGCAGTATTTT
TRBJ2-3	TRBD2	TRBV30	NA	CAWSLAGGVETDTQYF	TGTGCCTGGAGCCTAGCGGGAGGGGTGGAAACAGATACGCAGTATTTT
TRBJ2-2	TRBD1	TRBV25-1	NA	CASTLTGGIGELFF	TGTGCCAGCACCTTGACAGGGGGCATCGGGGAGCTGTTTTTT
TRBJ2-5	NA	TRBV9	NA	CASSVVQGGGETQYF	TGTGCCAGCAGCGTAGTGCAGGGAGGAGGGGAGACCCAGTACTTC
TRBJ1-2	NA	TRBV10-3	NA	CAITQGANYGYTF	TGTGCCATCACGCAGGGAGCTAACTATGGCTACACCTTC
TRBJ1-1	TRBD1	TRBV5-1	many	CASSLDGTVYTEAFF	TGCGCCAGCAGCTTGGACGGGACAGTTTACACTGAAGCTTTCTTT
TRBJ2-7	NA	TRBV11-2	NA	CASSLDRDTYYEQYF	TGTGCCAGCAGCTTAGATCGAGACACCTACTACGAGCAGTACTTC
TRBJ2-3	TRBD2	TRBV15	few	CATSRRTSGGASTDTQYF	TGTGCCACCAGCAGGCGGACTAGCGGGGGGGCCTCGACAGATACGCAGTATTTT
TRBJ2-7	TRBD1	TRBV7-8	NA	CASSLSRQGSYEQYF	TGTGCCAGCAGCTTGTCTCGACAGGGAAGCTACGAGCAGTACTTC
TRBJ2-3	NA	TRBV7-9	NA	CASSFVGQGPDTQYF	TGTGCCAGCAGCTTTGTGGGGCAGGGACCAGATACGCAGTATTTT
TRBJ1-3	TRBD1	TRBV5-1	NA	CASSLKQGSSGNTIYF	TGCGCCAGCAGCTTGAAACAGGGGAGCTCTGGAAACACCATATATTTT
TRBJ1-1	TRBD1	TRBV7-9	few	CASSLGPAGQGKNAEAFF	TGTGCCAGCAGCTTAGGCCCCGCGGGACAGGGGAAAAATGCTGAAGCTTTCTTT
TRBJ1-5	NA	TRBV30	few	CAWSVVRQPQHF	TGTGCCTGGAGTGTTGTCCGGCAGCCCCAGCATTTT
TRBJ2-3	NA	TRBV20-1	NA	CSAREAGRGTDTQYF	TGCAGTGCTAGAGAGGCGGGCAGGGGTACAGATACGCAGTATTTT
TRBJ1-5	TRBD1	TRBV28	few	CASSNRGGSNQPQHF	TGTGCCAGCAGCAACAGGGGAGGGAGCAATCAGCCCCAGCATTTT
TRBJ1-2	NA	TRBV5-1	few	CASSSRTYDYGYTF	TGCGCCAGCAGCTCGAGGACATACGACTATGGCTACACCTTC
TRBJ2-2	TRBD2	TRBV30	few	CAWSVAGGHTGELFF	TGTGCCTGGAGTGTAGCGGGAGGGCACACCGGGGAGCTGTTTTTT